These 19 T cell receptor beta chains were all obtained from the same sample, sequenced in a study of T-cell reconstitution after alpha-beta-depleted transplantation in children. Unique molecular identifiers were incorporated during preparation of the TCRbeta library. TCRdb processed the PCR reads anew with MiXCR; each CDR3 protein has one entry. The sample has 750,000 to 950,000 distinct CDR3 sequences, roughly 15% seen once. Sequencing was performed on PBMCs, mostly from graft donor cells, taken 360 days after TCRalphabeta/CD19-depleted stem cell transplant. These receptors were collected from a male patient between 5 and 17 years old who had a stem cell transplant for acute lymphoblastic leukemia, so the T cells may come from the graft donor.

The V gene is TRBV15, the J gene TRBJ2-7; D unresolved. CDR1 is LNHNV and CDR2 is YYDKDF in the germline V gene (reference sequence). V was shortened by 0 bases and J by 0 bases, with 9 bases between the two germline ends. This CDR3 region has 15 residues. CDR3 DNA sequence: TGTGCCACCAGCAGAGAGGGCTCGCGCTCCTACGAGCAGTACTTC. The encoded protein is CATSREGSRSYEQYF.

This clonotype was counted ten times or more. This chain uses TRBV6-4 with TRBJ2-2; a possible D gene is TRBD2 (5 bases). CDR3 length: 15 residues. Germline V gives CDR1 MRHNA, CDR2 SNTAGT. Trimming left V 7 bases short and J 0 bases short, with 12 bases between. CDR3 nucleotides: TGTGCCAGCACTGAGTGCGGGTCGAACACCGGGGAGCTGTTTTTT. Translating gives CASTECGSNTGELFF.

V and J are TRBV29-1 and TRBJ2-2, with TRBD2 matching over 7 bases. V trimming: 4 bases; J trimming: 5 bases; junction bases outside the gene matches: 7. Germline loops: CDR1 SQVTM, CDR2 ANQGSEA. CDR3 length equals 14 residues. CDR3: CSVAPAGFTGELFF. Written as DNA, the CDR3 is TGCAGCGTTGCCCCAGCGGGATTTACCGGGGAGCTGTTTTTT.

The chain links TRBV6-2 or TRBV6-3 to TRBJ2-1, with D perhaps TRBD2 (6 bases). V lost 2 bases, J lost 2 bases, and 16 bases lay in between. CDR1 is MNHEY and CDR2 is SVGEGT in the germline V gene. The CDR3 is made up of 17 amino acids. CDR3 sequence reads: CASSYERGRTPYNEQFF. The CDR3 nucleotides read TGTGCCAGCAGTTACGAACGGGGGAGGACCCCCTACAATGAGCAGTTCTTC.

This clonotype was found many times. CDR3 sequence (DNA): TGTGCCAGCAGCTTACTGGGTGGGGGCTACACCTTC. It translates to CASSLLGGGYTF. The V call is TRBV7-9, the J call TRBJ1-2; the D is unclear. Trimming took 2 bases from V and 8 from J, leaving 9 bases between them. The CDR3 has 12 residues. Germline assignment: CDR1 SEHNR and CDR2 FQNEAQ (reference sequence).

This clonotype showed up many times. CDR3 protein: CASKGGGRSYYEQYF. Written as DNA, the CDR3 is TGTGCCTCAAAGGGAGGCGGGAGGTCCTACTACGAGCAGTACTTC. The rearrangement joins TRBV25-1 to TRBJ2-7; 8 bases are a match to TRBD2. The germline V gene encodes CDR1 MGHDK and CDR2 SYGVNS. The CDR3 covers 15 residues. Trimming cost V 11 bases and J 3 bases; bases outside gene matches: 15.

This clonotype showed up just a few times. The chain uses TRBV5-1 and TRBJ2-1; D call uncertain. Germline V gives CDR1 SGHRS, CDR2 YFSETQ. The CDR3 is 12 amino acids. Trimming cost V 9 bases and J 7 bases, with 14 bases left between them. CDR3 sequence reads: CATRWERNEQFF. Here the CDR3 DNA reads TGCGCCACCAGGTGGGAAAGGAATGAGCAGTTCTTC.

This clonotype was detected only a few times. This chain connects TRBV5-1 to TRBJ1-4; D call uncertain. The CDR3 loop spans 14 amino acids. CDR1 and CDR2 (germline): SGHRS, YFSETQ. V was cut by 7 bases and J by 6 bases, with 16 bases left in between. The CDR3 is CASRSGALHEKLFF. CDR3 in DNA: TGCGCCAGCCGCTCGGGAGCCCTACATGAAAAACTGTTTTTT.

This clonotype was counted only a few times. The genes are TRBV24-1 and TRBJ2-1, with 8 bases identical to TRBD2. CDR3 size: 17 residues. J was trimmed by 0 bases and V by 4 bases; bases with no gene match: 7. Germline assignment: CDR1 KGHDR and CDR2 SFDVKD. This CDR3 reads CATSDISGVSSYNEQFF. For the CDR3, the DNA is TGTGCCACCAGTGACATTAGCGGGGTGAGCTCCTACAATGAGCAGTTCTTC.

The chain joins TRBV4-2 to TRBJ2-7, with D possibly being TRBD1 (6 bases). The CDR3 runs 16 residues. CDR1 LGHNA and CDR2 YNFKEQ come from the germline V gene. The V gene lost 0 bases and the J gene lost 0 bases, with 12 bases spanning the gap. In nucleotides, the CDR3 is TGTGCCAGCAGCCAAGAATTGGCGGACAGCTCCTACGAGCAGTACTTC. Protein sequence: CASSQELADSSYEQYF.

The chain is built from TRBV12-3 or TRBV12-4 and TRBJ2-7; perhaps TRBD1 as D (6 bases). V was pared by 6 bases and J by 5 bases, with 14 bases between. The CDR3 is 13 amino acids. CDR3 in amino acids: CASRWTAWNEQYF. In DNA, the CDR3 is TGTGCCAGCAGGTGGACAGCATGGAACGAGCAGTACTTC.

Only a few counts were recorded for this clonotype. The chain recombines TRBV25-1 with TRBJ1-1, with D uncertain. The germline V and J ends were trimmed by 7 bases and 5 bases, with 14 bases remaining between them. From germline, CDR1 is MGHDK and CDR2 SYGVNS. The CDR3 contains 13 residues. CDR3 nucleotide sequence: TGTGCCAGCACCCGATGGGATTTAACTGAAGCTTTCTTT. Translated: CASTRWDLTEAFF.

The chain employs TRBV7-2 and TRBJ2-1, with a weak D call TRBD1 (5 bases). This CDR3 contains 17 residues. V was cut by 4 bases and J by 0 bases, with 16 bases left in between. CDR1 SGHTA and CDR2 FQGNSA come from the germline V gene. CDR3 residues: CASSSNRGGSSYNEQFF. CDR3 bases: TGTGCCAGCAGCTCAAATAGGGGCGGTAGCTCCTACAATGAGCAGTTCTTC.

The CDR3 DNA sequence: TGTGCCAGCAGCATTGGACAGGGGCCCACTGAAGCTTTCTTT. Encoded protein: CASSIGQGPTEAFF. This sequence joins TRBV7-6 and TRBJ1-1; 9 positions match TRBD1. The CDR3 spans 14 residues. V dropped 5 bases and J dropped 4; count of bases not matched to a gene: 5. Germline lookup yields CDR1 SGHVS and CDR2 FNYEAQ.

J is TRBJ2-1 and V is TRBV11-2, with TRBD2 as a possible D gene (6 bases). The CDR3 length is 17 residues. Looked up from germline, CDR1 is SGHAT and CDR2 is FQNNGV. The V and J ends lost 0 bases and 0 bases respectively, with 12 bases between them. The CDR3 here is CASSLDGGRRSYNEQFF. The CDR3 DNA reads TGTGCCAGCAGCTTAGACGGGGGACGGCGCTCCTACAATGAGCAGTTCTTC.

This clonotype came up many times. V usage is TRBV12-3 or TRBV12-4 and J usage is TRBJ2-7, with 7 positions matching TRBD1. This CDR3 contains 13 residues. The J segment lost 2 bases and the V segment lost 9 bases, leaving 7 bases of the junction unmatched. CDR3 nucleotides: TGTGCCAGTAGTGCCGGGACAGCCTACGAGCAGTACTTC. It yields the protein CASSAGTAYEQYF.

There are many counts of this clonotype. The chain links TRBV5-1 to TRBJ2-3; 7 bases map to TRBD1. This CDR3 is 16 amino acids long. J gave up 0 bases and V 0 bases, and 4 bases lay outside the gene matches. The germline CDR1 and CDR2 sequences are SGHRS and YFSETQ. The CDR3 DNA sequence: TGCGCCAGCAGCTTGGATGGACAGGCTAGCACAGATACGCAGTATTTT. It codes for CASSLDGQASTDTQYF.

This clonotype turned up a few times. The J gene is TRBJ2-5, the V gene TRBV5-5; TRBD2 aligns across 12 bases. CDR3 length: 17 residues. Unmatched junction bases numbered 11, after V lost 4 bases and J lost 4 bases. Germline CDR1 and CDR2: SGHKS and YYEKEE (reference sequence). The CDR3 region is CASSTLLTSGRRETQYF. In nucleotides, the CDR3 is TGTGCCAGCAGCACCCTACTGACTAGCGGGAGAAGAGAGACCCAGTACTTC. Together with reference TRBV5-5 and TRBJ2-5, the CDR3 gives the full variable domain: DAGVTQSPTHLIKTRGQQVTLRCSPISGHKSVSWYQQVLGQGPQFIFQYYEKEERGRGNFPDRFSARQFPNYSSELNVNALLLGDSALYLCASSTLLTSGRRETQYFGPGTRLLVL.

The rearrangement uses TRBV18 and TRBJ2-7, with a weak D call TRBD1 (6 bases). Germline V gene sequence: CDR1 KGHSH, CDR2 LQKENI. The V end was cut by 3 bases, the J end by 5 bases, with 11 bases between. The CDR3 contains 13 residues. DNA of the CDR3: TGTGCCAGCTCACCGGGACATGCAGACGAGCAGTACTTC. It specifies CASSPGHADEQYF.